A single sample gave rise to the 10 T cell receptor beta chains below, sequenced in a study of graft-versus-host responses after intestinal transplantation. Measured with immunoSEQ multiplex PCR; TCRdb has only the in-frame clones, and not every one. The table lists more than 65,000 clones, 85% to 95% of them singletons. No cognate antigen is known for these TCRs. The specimen comprised unstimulated CD8+ T cells sorted from spleen or lymph node cells, sampled before transplant. Receptors were obtained from a human donor who was the organ donor for an intestinal transplant.

The V gene is TRBV5-1, the J gene TRBJ1-1; possibly TRBD1 for D (5 bases). Between the trimmed V and J ends, which lost 3 bases and 5 bases, there was a span of 17 bases. The CDR3 runs to 15 residues. Germline CDR1 and CDR2: SGHRS and YFSETQ. The CDR3 is CASSSGQGRPTEAFF. The DNA of the CDR3 is TGCGCCAGCAGCTCAGGGCAAGGGCGGCCGACTGAAGCTTTCTTT. Complete variable domain (other parts from reference TRBV5-1 and TRBJ1-1): KAGVTQTPRYLIKTRGQQVTLSCSPISGHRSVSWYQQTPGQGLQFLFEYFSETQRNKGNFPGRFSGRQFSNSRSEMNVSTLELGDSALYLCASSSGQGRPTEAFFGQGTRLTVV.

A few counts support this clone. The V gene is TRBV7-6, the J gene TRBJ2-5, with 7 bases that match TRBD2. V was clipped by 5 bases and J by 4 bases; unmatched bases: 10. Germline CDR1 SGHVS, CDR2 FNYEAQ. CDR3 size: 15 residues. The DNA of the CDR3 is TGTGCCAGCAGCCGCTCAGCGGGGCAGGGAGAGACCCAGTACTTC. Translation gives CASSRSAGQGETQYF.

The chain joins TRBV5-5 to TRBJ1-2; D is possibly TRBD1 (5 bases). CDR1 and CDR2 from the germline V gene are SGHKS and YYEKEE (reference sequence). There are 15 residues in the CDR3. Trimming removed 0 bases from V and 3 bases from J, with 12 bases in between. The DNA for the CDR3 is TGTGCCAGCAGCTTGGTGTTAGGGGAATACTATGGCTACACCTTC. Its protein product is CASSLVLGEYYGYTF.

This chain links TRBV27 with TRBJ2-7, with D perhaps assigned TRBD1 or TRBD2 (5 bases each). V was shortened by 3 bases and J by 2 bases, with 11 bases between the two germline ends. This CDR3 is built from 14 residues. Germline values: CDR1 MNHEY, CDR2 SMNVEV (reference sequence). The CDR3 is CASSLVRDPYEQYF. Here the CDR3 DNA reads TGTGCCAGCAGTTTGGTTAGGGACCCCTACGAGCAGTACTTC.

The CDR3 reads CASSLDLGRPGPQHF. The CDR3 DNA follows: TGTGCCAGCAGCTTAGATCTCGGCAGGCCGGGACCCCAGCATTTT. The chain recombines TRBV7-9 with TRBJ1-5; D is unclear. V was cut by 1 base and J by 10 bases, with 17 bases left in between. Looked up from germline, CDR1 is SEHNR and CDR2 is FQNEAQ (reference sequence). The CDR3 runs 15 residues.

CDR3 protein: CASSLLGTSGSWELFF. The CDR3 nucleotides are TGCGCCAGCAGCCTCCTCGGGACTAGTGGCTCCTGGGAGCTGTTTTTT. The rearrangement joins TRBV4-1 to TRBJ2-2, with 8 bases aligning to TRBD2. With 4 bases clipped from V and 9 bases from J, the junction kept 13 bases outside the gene matches. The CDR3 sequence is 16 residues long. Germline-derived CDR1 and CDR2 are MGHRA and YSYEKL.

The chain employs TRBV6-5 and TRBJ1-1; D is perhaps TRBD1 (6 bases). The CDR3 has 13 amino acids. The germline gives CDR1 MNHEY, CDR2 SVGAGI. V shed 0 bases and J shed 11 bases, with 13 bases lying between them. CDR3 loop: CASSYSFGGLAFF. CDR3 sequence (DNA): TGTGCCAGCAGTTACTCGTTCGGGGGGCTTGCTTTCTTT.

V usage is TRBV5-6 and J usage is TRBJ1-2, with D hard to call. CDR3 length equals 11 residues. V was shortened by 2 bases and J by 8 bases, with 7 bases between the two germline ends. Germline V gene data show CDR1 as SGHDT and CDR2 as YYEEEE. In DNA, the CDR3 is TGTGCCAGCAGCTTTAGTGAAGGCTACACCTTC. This codes for CASSFSEGYTF. Variable domain in full (rest from reference TRBV5-6 and TRBJ1-2): DAGVTQSPTHLIKTRGQQVTLRCSPKSGHDTVSWYQQALGQGPQFIFQYYEEEERQRGNFPDRFSGHQFPNYSSELNVNALLLGDSALYLCASSFSEGYTFGSGTRLTVV.

This clone appeared a few times. This chain joins TRBV2 and TRBJ2-1; 7 bases fit TRBD2. The CDR3 extends over 14 amino acids. Unmatched junction bases numbered 8, after V lost 6 bases and J lost 6 bases. The germline gives CDR1 SNHLY, CDR2 FYNNEI. The CDR3 loop reads CASSSGARGNEQFF. The CDR3 bases are TGTGCCAGCAGCAGCGGGGCTCGGGGCAATGAGCAGTTCTTC.

The chain carries TRBV2 and TRBJ2-2, with TRBD2 identical over 12 bases. J was trimmed by 1 base and V by 8 bases; bases with no gene match: 2. The CDR3 consists of 15 residues. Germline assignment: CDR1 SNHLY and CDR2 FYNNEI. The CDR3 sequence is CASLTSGRNTGELFF. CDR3 nucleotide sequence: TGTGCCAGCCTGACTAGCGGGAGGAACACCGGGGAGCTGTTTTTT.